This T cell receptor (beta chain) comes out of a study of T cells in Graves' hyperthyroidism and ophthalmopathy. About the study: Pretreatment peripheral blood was obtained at initial diagnosis.

RNA transcripts gave rise to amplified TCR beta CDR3 regions. The HTBI primer set drove a first-round RT-PCR of the TCR CDR3. MiXCR, applied by TCRdb to the multiplex PCR reads, yields one record per CDR3 protein. The sample shows a few hundred thousand distinct CDR3 sequences, roughly 14% of them seen only once. Stable disease denoted Graves' hyperthyroidism without ophthalmopathy progression within 18 months. Out of 10 ml of fresh peripheral blood came the PBMCs. This CDR3 region has 16 residues. The germline V gene encodes CDR1 MDHEN and CDR2 SYDVKM. With 6 bases removed from V and 5 bases from J, the gap between germline ends came to 19 bases. The sample holds many counts of this clonotype.

Specimen: blood. The chain links TRBV28 to TRBJ1-4, with D possibly TRBD1 on 5 matching bases. This receptor was identified in a woman aged 25 to 39 with Graves' hyperthyroidism. This CDR3 is CASSPPEGRANEKLFF. As DNA, the CDR3 is TGTGCCAGCAGCCCGCCTGAGGGCAGGGCAAATGAAAAACTGTTTTTT. Full variable domain (missing parts from reference TRBV28 and TRBJ1-4): DVKVTQSSRYLVKRTGEKVFLECVQDMDHENMFWYRQDPGLGLRLIYFSYDVKMKEKGDIPEGYSVSREKKERFSLILESASTNQTSMYLCASSPPEGRANEKLFFGSGTQLSVL.